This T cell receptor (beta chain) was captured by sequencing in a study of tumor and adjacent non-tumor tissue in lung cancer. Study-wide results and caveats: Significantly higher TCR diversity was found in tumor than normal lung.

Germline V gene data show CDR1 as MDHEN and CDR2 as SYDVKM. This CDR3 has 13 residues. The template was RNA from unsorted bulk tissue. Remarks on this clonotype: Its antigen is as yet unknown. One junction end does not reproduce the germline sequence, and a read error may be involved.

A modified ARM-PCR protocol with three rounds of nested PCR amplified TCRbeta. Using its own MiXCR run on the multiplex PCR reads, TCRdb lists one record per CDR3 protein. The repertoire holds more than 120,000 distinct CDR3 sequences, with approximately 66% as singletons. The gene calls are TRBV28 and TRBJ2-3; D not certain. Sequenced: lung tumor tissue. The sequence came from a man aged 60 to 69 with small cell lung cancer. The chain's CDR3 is CTSSLLSTDTQYF. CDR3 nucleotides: TGTACCAGCAGCCTCTTGTCCACAGATACGCAGTATTTT.